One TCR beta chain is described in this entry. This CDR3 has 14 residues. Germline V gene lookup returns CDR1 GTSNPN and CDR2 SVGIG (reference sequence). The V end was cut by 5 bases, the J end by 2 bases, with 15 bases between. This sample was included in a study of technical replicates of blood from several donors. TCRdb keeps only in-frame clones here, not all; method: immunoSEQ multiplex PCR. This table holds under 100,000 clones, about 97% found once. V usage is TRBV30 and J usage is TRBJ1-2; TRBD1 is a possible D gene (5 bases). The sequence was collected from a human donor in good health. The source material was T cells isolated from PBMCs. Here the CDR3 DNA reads TGTGCCTGGGCAATTAAGAGACAGAACTATGGCTACACCTTC. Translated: CAWAIKRQNYGYTF.